The 2 T cell receptor beta chains below come from one sample, sequenced in a study of blood T cell repertoires in COVID-19. Assay used: immunoSEQ multiplex PCR; TCRdb lists only in-frame clones, some missing. Found here are 200,000 or so clones, roughly 80% of them singletons; the top ten hold roughly 5.1%. Sequenced material: peripheral blood. Receptors originate from a woman in her twenties or thirties with acute or convalescent COVID-19.

Note on this clone: The identical CDR3 is also encoded by other nucleotide sequences in the sample. The genes are TRBV5-1 and TRBJ1-1, with TRBD1 matching 8 bases. Trimming removed 4 bases from V and 1 base from J; junction bases left unmatched: 3. This CDR3 is 14 amino acids long. In germline, CDR1 is SGHRS, CDR2 YFSETQ. Here the CDR3 reads CASSSGQGNTEAFF. Here the CDR3 DNA reads TGCGCCAGCAGCAGTGGACAGGGGAACACTGAAGCTTTCTTT.

About this clone itself: The same CDR3 arises from other DNA sequences in this sample as well. The J gene is TRBJ2-1, the V gene TRBV7-2; TRBD2 is a possible D gene (6 bases). This CDR3 is built from 15 residues. Germline V gene lookup returns CDR1 SGHTA and CDR2 FQGNSA. V was shortened by 0 bases and J by 3 bases, with 9 bases between the two germline ends. DNA for the CDR3: TGTGCCAGCAGCTTAGCACGGGGGAGCTACAATGAGCAGTTCTTC. Translated, it gives CASSLARGSYNEQFF.